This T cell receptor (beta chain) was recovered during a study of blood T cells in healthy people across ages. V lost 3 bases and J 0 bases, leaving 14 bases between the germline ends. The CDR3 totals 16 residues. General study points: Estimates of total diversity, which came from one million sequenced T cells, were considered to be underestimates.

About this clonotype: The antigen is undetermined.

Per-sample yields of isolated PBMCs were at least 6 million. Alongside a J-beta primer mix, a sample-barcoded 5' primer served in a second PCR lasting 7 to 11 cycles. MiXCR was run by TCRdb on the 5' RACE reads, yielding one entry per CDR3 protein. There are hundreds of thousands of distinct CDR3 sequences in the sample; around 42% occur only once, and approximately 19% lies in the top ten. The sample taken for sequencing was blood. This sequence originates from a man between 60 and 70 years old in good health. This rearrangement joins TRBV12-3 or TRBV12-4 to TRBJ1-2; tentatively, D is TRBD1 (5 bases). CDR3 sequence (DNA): TGTGCCAGCAGTTTGGCGGCGGGGGGACCTAACTATGGCTACACCTTC. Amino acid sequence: CASSLAAGGPNYGYTF.